The 21 T cell receptor beta chains below all came from one sample that was sequenced in a study of early T cells in non-severe SARS-CoV-2 infection. TCRdb re-analysed the 5' RACE reads in MiXCR, keeping a single row per CDR3 protein. The sample contains under 35,000 distinct CDR3 sequences, 5% to 7% of which appear only once. Sequencing input: whole blood. All receptors derive from an adult who was a healthcare worker with PCR-confirmed SARS-CoV-2 infection or an uninfected control (not recorded which).

This clonotype was detected many times. The chain has TRBV7-9 and TRBJ1-6; no definite D call. Germline-derived CDR1 and CDR2 are SEHNR and FQNEAQ (reference sequence). Deletions cut 4 bases from V and 0 bases from J, with 13 bases between. This CDR3 comprises 17 residues. The CDR3 protein is CASSSGRRSSYNSPLHF. As DNA, the CDR3 is TGTGCCAGCAGCTCCGGTCGTAGGAGCTCCTATAATTCACCCCTCCACTTT. The variable domain in full, with the rest retrieved from reference TRBV7-9 and TRBJ1-6, is DTGVSQNPRHKITKRGQNVTFRCDPISEHNRLYWYRQTLGQGPEFLTYFQNEAQLEKSRLLSDRFSAERPKGSFSTLEIQRTEQGDSAMYLCASSSGRRSSYNSPLHFGNGTRLTVT.

Only a few counts were recorded for this clonotype. This sequence joins TRBV20-1 and TRBJ2-3; the D gene is possibly TRBD2 (5 bases). The CDR3 is 11 amino acids. V gave up 2 bases and J gave up 15 bases, with 15 bases separating them. CDR1 and CDR2 (germline): DFQATT, SNEGSKA (reference sequence). The CDR3 DNA reads as TGCAGTGCTAGAATCCTCGAGCGGTATTATTTT. As protein: CSARILERYYF.

The chain joins TRBV12-3 or TRBV12-4 to TRBJ2-5; maybe TRBD1 (6 bases). The CDR3 sequence is 16 residues long. Trimming left V 5 bases short and J 0 bases short, with 16 bases between. This chain's CDR3 is CASSPYDRYDQETQYF. The CDR3 nucleotides read TGTGCCAGCAGTCCGTACGACAGGTACGACCAAGAGACCCAGTACTTC.

This clonotype has ten or more counts. The CDR3 coding sequence is TGTGCCACCAGTGATCCCCCCACCGGGGAGCTGTTTTTT. Encoded protein: CATSDPPTGELFF. J is TRBJ2-2 and V is TRBV24-1; the D is unclear. With 3 bases removed from V and 4 bases from J, the gap between germline ends came to 5 bases. The CDR3 is 13 amino acids. The germline V gene encodes CDR1 KGHDR and CDR2 SFDVKD.

This clonotype was found many times. The chain has TRBV6-1 and TRBJ2-7; 9 positions agree with TRBD2. Germline-derived CDR1 and CDR2 are MNHNS and SASEGT. This CDR3 has 16 residues. The junction had 9 bases not matched to a gene; V was cut back by 6 bases and J by 0 bases. The CDR3 nucleotides are TGTGCCAGCAGCCCTAGGGTAGCGGGAGCCTCCTACGAGCAGTACTTC. This encodes CASSPRVAGASYEQYF.

This clonotype occurred many times. The chain employs TRBV7-2 and TRBJ1-5; a possible D gene is TRBD1 (6 bases). The V end was cut by 8 bases, the J end by 6 bases, with 14 bases between. Germline values: CDR1 SGHTA, CDR2 FQGNSA. There are 13 residues in the CDR3. This CDR3 reads CASGRDKGQPQHF. Here the CDR3 DNA reads TGTGCCAGCGGCCGGGACAAAGGTCAGCCCCAGCATTTT.

In this sample, this clonotype turned up many times. The J gene is TRBJ1-4, the V gene TRBV2; D may be TRBD1 (5 bases). V was clipped by 1 base and J by 8 bases, with 11 bases between them. Germline loops: CDR1 SNHLY, CDR2 FYNNEI. CDR3 length: 14 amino acids. CDR3 in amino acids: CASSEDRTGEKLFF. As DNA, the CDR3 is TGTGCCAGCAGTGAAGACAGGACGGGAGAAAAACTGTTTTTT.

The table lists this clonotype with many counts. The rearrangement uses TRBV5-1 and TRBJ1-1; TRBD1 is a possible D gene (5 bases). Germline CDR1 reads SGHRS; CDR2 reads YFSETQ. The CDR3 sequence is 15 residues long. V was cut by 4 bases and J by 7 bases, with 20 bases left in between. CDR3 region: CASSRGVGYRGEAFF. CDR3 DNA sequence: TGCGCCAGCAGCCGGGGCGTAGGTTATCGCGGTGAAGCTTTCTTT.

This clonotype was seen repeatedly, ten times or more. The V and J genes are TRBV10-3 and TRBJ2-7; 7 bases agree with TRBD2. The V gene's germline CDR1 is ENHRY and CDR2 SYGVKD. The CDR3 is made up of 16 amino acids. The J segment lost 3 bases and the V segment lost 2 bases, leaving 10 bases of the junction unmatched. The CDR3 DNA sequence: TGTGCCATCAGTGAGATAAGGGGCACTAGCGACTACGAGCAGTACTTC. This gives the protein CAISEIRGTSDYEQYF.

As to this clonotype: A read error may produce the germline difference seen at one junction end. This chain joins TRBV5-4 and TRBJ2-1, with 8 bases fitting TRBD2. CDR1 is SGHNT, CDR2 YYREEE, per germline (reference sequence). This CDR3 contains 15 residues. The CDR3 DNA sequence: TGTGTCAGCAGCTTCAGCGGGAGCTCCTACAATGAGCAGTTCTTC. Its protein is CVSSFSGSSYNEQFF.

This clonotype turned up a few times. V gene TRBV13 combines with J gene TRBJ2-3, with D possibly matching TRBD2 (6 bases). This CDR3 is 13 amino acids long. Germline assignment: CDR1 PRHDT and CDR2 FYEKMQ (reference sequence). V was clipped by 7 bases and J by 4 bases, with 12 bases between them. The CDR3 nucleotides read TGTGCCAGCAAAAGGCGGGGCGCAGATACGCAGTATTTT. This sequence encodes CASKRRGADTQYF.

V and J are TRBV6-1 and TRBJ2-2, with D tentatively TRBD1 (6 bases). V was cut by 11 bases and J by 7 bases, with 20 bases left in between. CDR1 MNHNS and CDR2 SASEGT come from the germline V gene. CDR3 length: 14 amino acids. CDR3 region: CAARTEHGIGELFF. CDR3 DNA: TGTGCCGCACGGACAGAGCATGGTATCGGGGAGCTGTTTTTT.

This clonotype came up many times. The chain joins TRBV7-6 to TRBJ2-7; 7 bases map to TRBD2. Losses at the gene ends were 5 bases for V and 0 bases for J; bases not matched to a gene: 4. The germline gives CDR1 SGHVS, CDR2 FNYEAQ. The CDR3 covers 14 residues. DNA for the CDR3: TGTGCCAGCAGCAAACTAGCGACCTCCTACGAGCAGTACTTC. Protein product: CASSKLATSYEQYF. The full variable domain, completed using reference TRBV7-6 and TRBJ2-7, is GAGVSQSPRYKVTKRGQDVALRCDPISGHVSLYWYRQALGQGPEFLTYFNYEAQQDKSGLPNDRFSAERPEGSISTLTIQRTEQRDSAMYRCASSKLATSYEQYFGPGTRLTVT.

This clonotype was seen at least ten times. The chain links TRBV19 to TRBJ1-5, with a possible D match to TRBD1 (5 bases). The CDR3 is 13 residues long. Trimming stripped 8 bases from V and 5 bases from J, with 13 bases between. Looked up from germline, CDR1 is LNHDA and CDR2 is SQIVND (reference sequence). The CDR3 loop reads CASSDRIHQPQHF. CDR3 nucleotide sequence: TGTGCCAGTTCCGACAGAATCCATCAGCCCCAGCATTTT.

The chain combines TRBV6-1 with TRBJ2-1; 13 bases agree with TRBD2. The germline V gene encodes CDR1 MNHNS and CDR2 SASEGT. V gave up 0 bases and J gave up 4 bases; unmatched junction bases: 6. CDR3 length: 18 residues. The CDR3 protein is CASSEAWGLAGKYNEQFF. Here the CDR3 DNA reads TGTGCCAGCAGTGAAGCGTGGGGACTAGCGGGGAAATACAATGAGCAGTTCTTC.

The sample holds many counts of this clonotype. This sequence joins TRBV10-2 and TRBJ2-1; D is ambiguous. Per the germline V gene, CDR1 is WSHSY and CDR2 is SAAADI. Trimming removed 3 bases from V and 7 bases from J, with 10 bases in between. This CDR3 is built from 13 residues. The CDR3 loop is CASSDSLWNEQFF. DNA for the CDR3: TGCGCCAGCAGTGATTCCCTTTGGAATGAGCAGTTCTTC.

This clonotype has a count of ten or more. The genes are TRBV7-9 and TRBJ1-1; perhaps TRBD1 as D (5 bases). Germline V gives CDR1 SEHNR, CDR2 FQNEAQ (reference sequence). Trimming left V 7 bases short and J 1 base short, with 10 bases between. The CDR3 sequence is 13 residues long. The CDR3 reads CASTLTGNTEAFF. The CDR3 DNA follows: TGTGCCAGCACACTCACAGGGAACACTGAAGCTTTCTTT.

This clonotype was seen ten or more times. The chain joins TRBV6-2 or TRBV6-3 to TRBJ1-6, with D unclear. V lost 8 bases and J 10 bases, leaving 12 bases between the germline ends. CDR1 and CDR2 from the germline V gene are MNHEY and SVGEGT. The CDR3 is 12 residues long. The CDR3 DNA reads TGTGCCAGCGACCGCCCTGGGTCACCCCTCCACTTT. This gives the protein CASDRPGSPLHF.

This clonotype was recorded a few times. The chain recombines TRBV11-2 with TRBJ2-1; TRBD2 aligns across 7 bases. V lost 0 bases, J lost 15 bases, and 8 bases stayed unmatched. The CDR3 loop spans 13 amino acids. The germline V gene encodes CDR1 SGHAT and CDR2 FQNNGV. The CDR3 here is CASSLDGLERAFF. The CDR3 DNA follows: TGTGCCAGCAGCTTAGACGGACTAGAACGGGCGTTCTTC. The full variable domain, in which reference TRBV11-2 and TRBJ2-1 provide the parts outside the CDR3, is EAGVAQSPRYKIIEKRQSVAFWCNPISGHATLYWYQQILGQGPKLLIQFQNNGVVDDSQLPKDRFSAERLKGVDSTLKIQPAKLEDSAVYLCASSLDGLERAFFGPGTRLTVL.

This clonotype turned up a few times. The rearrangement links TRBV9 to TRBJ2-1; D is ambiguous. Germline values: CDR1 SGDLS, CDR2 YYNGEE. CDR3 length equals 14 residues. Trimming left V 0 bases short and J 6 bases short, with 10 bases between. The CDR3 sequence: CASSVEVHRNEQFF. CDR3 coding DNA: TGTGCCAGCAGCGTAGAGGTTCATCGCAATGAGCAGTTCTTC.

This clonotype was seen repeatedly, ten times or more. This chain connects TRBV11-2 to TRBJ2-2; TRBD1 matches at 10 bases. Germline V gene sequence: CDR1 SGHAT, CDR2 FQNNGV. V was pared by 5 bases and J by 6 bases, with 9 bases of the junction left unmatched. CDR3 length: 16 residues. In DNA form, the CDR3 reads TGTGCCAGCAGCGCACCCCGGGACAGGGGCCCCGGGGAGCTGTTTTTT. Protein product: CASSAPRDRGPGELFF.